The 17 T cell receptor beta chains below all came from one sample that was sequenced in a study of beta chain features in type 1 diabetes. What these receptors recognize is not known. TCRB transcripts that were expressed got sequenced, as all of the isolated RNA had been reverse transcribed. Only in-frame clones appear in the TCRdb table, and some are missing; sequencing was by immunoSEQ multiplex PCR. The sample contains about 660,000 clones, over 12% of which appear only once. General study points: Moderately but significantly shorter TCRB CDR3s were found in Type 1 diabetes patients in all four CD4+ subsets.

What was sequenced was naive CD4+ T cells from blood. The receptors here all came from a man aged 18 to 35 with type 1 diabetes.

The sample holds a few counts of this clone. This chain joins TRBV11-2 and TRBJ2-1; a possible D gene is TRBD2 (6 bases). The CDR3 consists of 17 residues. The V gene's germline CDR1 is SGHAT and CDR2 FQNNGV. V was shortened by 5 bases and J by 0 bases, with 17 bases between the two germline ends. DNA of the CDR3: TGTGCCAGCAGCCCGACGGGGGTCCGAAGCTCCTACAATGAGCAGTTCTTC. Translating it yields CASSPTGVRSSYNEQFF.

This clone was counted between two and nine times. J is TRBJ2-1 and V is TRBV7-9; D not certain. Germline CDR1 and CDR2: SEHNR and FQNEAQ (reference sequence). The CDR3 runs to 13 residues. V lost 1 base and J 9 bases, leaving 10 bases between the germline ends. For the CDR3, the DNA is TGTGCCAGCAGCTTAGGATTGGGCGCTGAGCAGTTCTTC. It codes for CASSLGLGAEQFF.

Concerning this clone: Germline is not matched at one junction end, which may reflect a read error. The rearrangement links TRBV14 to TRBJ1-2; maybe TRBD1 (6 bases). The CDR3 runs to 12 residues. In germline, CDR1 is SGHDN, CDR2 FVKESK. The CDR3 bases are TGTGCCAGCAGCCAAGGAGTTAGGACAGCCTCCTTC. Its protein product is CASSQGVRTASF.

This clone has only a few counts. The CDR3 nucleotides are TGCGCCAGCAGCTTGGAATGGGGTGGCGAGCAGTACTTC. Its translation is CASSLEWGGEQYF. This chain links TRBV5-1 with TRBJ2-7; D gene ambiguous. Trimming removed 0 bases at V and 6 bases at J, with 10 bases between. The CDR3 totals 13 residues. Germline V gives CDR1 SGHRS, CDR2 YFSETQ.

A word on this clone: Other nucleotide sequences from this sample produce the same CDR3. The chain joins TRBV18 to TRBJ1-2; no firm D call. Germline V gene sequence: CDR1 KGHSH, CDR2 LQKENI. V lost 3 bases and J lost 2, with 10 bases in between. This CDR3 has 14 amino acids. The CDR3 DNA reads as TGTGCCAGCTCACCTGCGGGAGGCAACTATGGCTACACCTTC. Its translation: CASSPAGGNYGYTF.

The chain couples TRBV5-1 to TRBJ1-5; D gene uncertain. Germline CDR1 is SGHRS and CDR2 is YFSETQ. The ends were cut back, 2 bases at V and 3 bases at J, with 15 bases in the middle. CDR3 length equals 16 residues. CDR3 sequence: CASSFGEPGLNQPQHF. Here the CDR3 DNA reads TGCGCCAGCAGCTTCGGTGAGCCAGGACTCAATCAGCCCCAGCATTTT.

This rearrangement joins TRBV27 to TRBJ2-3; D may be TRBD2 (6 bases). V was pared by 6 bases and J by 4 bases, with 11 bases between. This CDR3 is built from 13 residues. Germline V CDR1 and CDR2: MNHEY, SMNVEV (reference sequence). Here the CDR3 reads CASRLTSSDTQYF. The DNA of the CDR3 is TGTGCCAGCAGGTTAACTAGCTCAGATACGCAGTATTTT.

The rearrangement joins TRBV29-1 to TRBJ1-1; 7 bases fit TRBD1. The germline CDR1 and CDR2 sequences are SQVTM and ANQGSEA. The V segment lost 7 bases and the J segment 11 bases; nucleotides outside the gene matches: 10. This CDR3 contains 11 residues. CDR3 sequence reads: CSASGQTRAFF. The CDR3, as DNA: TGCAGCGCCTCGGGACAGACACGGGCTTTCTTT.

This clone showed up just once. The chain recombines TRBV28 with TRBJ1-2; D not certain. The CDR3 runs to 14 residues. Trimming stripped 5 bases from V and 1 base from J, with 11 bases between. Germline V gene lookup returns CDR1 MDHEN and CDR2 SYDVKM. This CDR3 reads CASSPPSFNYGYTF. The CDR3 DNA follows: TGTGCCAGCAGTCCACCCTCTTTTAACTATGGCTACACCTTC.

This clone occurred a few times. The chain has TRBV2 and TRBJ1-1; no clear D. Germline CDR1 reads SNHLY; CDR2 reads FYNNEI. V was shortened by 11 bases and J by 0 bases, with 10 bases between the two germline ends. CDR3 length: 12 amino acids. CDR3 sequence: CARSDMNTEAFF. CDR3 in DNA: TGTGCCCGTTCAGACATGAACACTGAAGCTTTCTTT. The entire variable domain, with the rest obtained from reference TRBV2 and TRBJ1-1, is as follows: EPEVTQTPSHQVTQMGQEVILRCVPISNHLYFYWYRQILGQKVEFLVSFYNNEISEKSEIFDDQFSVERPDGSNFTLKIRSTKLEDSAMYFCARSDMNTEAFFGQGTRLTVV.

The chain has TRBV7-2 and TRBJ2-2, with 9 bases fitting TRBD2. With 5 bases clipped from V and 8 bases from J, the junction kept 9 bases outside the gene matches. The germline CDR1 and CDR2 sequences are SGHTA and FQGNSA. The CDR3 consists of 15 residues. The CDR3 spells CASSPLAGARGELFF. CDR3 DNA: TGTGCCAGCAGCCCCTTAGCGGGGGCGAGGGGGGAGCTGTTTTTT.

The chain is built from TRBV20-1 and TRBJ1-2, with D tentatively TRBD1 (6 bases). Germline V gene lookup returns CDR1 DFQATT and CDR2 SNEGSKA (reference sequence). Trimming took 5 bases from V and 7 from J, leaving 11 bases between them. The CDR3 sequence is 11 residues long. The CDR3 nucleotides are TGCAGTGCTTCAGGGGCCGCTGGCTACACCTTC. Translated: CSASGAAGYTF.

This chain's CDR3 is CANTPGQGHQPQHF. Here the CDR3 DNA reads TGTGCCAACACCCCGGGACAGGGTCATCAGCCCCAGCATTTT. This chain connects TRBV28 to TRBJ1-5; the match to TRBD1 covers 9 bases. Germline V gene data show CDR1 as MDHEN and CDR2 as SYDVKM. This CDR3 region has 14 residues. V was clipped by 10 bases and J by 5 bases; unmatched bases: 9.

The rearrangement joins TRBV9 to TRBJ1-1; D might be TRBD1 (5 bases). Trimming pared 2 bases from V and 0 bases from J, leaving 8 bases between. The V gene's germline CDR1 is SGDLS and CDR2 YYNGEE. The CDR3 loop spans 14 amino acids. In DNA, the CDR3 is TGTGCCAGCAGCGTCAGGGTCATGAACACTGAAGCTTTCTTT. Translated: CASSVRVMNTEAFF.

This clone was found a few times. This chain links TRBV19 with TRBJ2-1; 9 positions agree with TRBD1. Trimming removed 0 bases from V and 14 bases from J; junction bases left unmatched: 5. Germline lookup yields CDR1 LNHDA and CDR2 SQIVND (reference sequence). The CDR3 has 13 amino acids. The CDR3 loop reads CASSIETGGTKFF. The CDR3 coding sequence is TGTGCCAGTAGTATAGAGACAGGGGGTACTAAGTTCTTC.

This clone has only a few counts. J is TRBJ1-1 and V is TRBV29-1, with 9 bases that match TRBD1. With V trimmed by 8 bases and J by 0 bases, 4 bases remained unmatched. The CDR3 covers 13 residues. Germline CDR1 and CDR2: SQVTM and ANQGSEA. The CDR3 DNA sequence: TGCAGCTTACGGACAGGGGTGAACACTGAAGCTTTCTTT. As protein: CSLRTGVNTEAFF.

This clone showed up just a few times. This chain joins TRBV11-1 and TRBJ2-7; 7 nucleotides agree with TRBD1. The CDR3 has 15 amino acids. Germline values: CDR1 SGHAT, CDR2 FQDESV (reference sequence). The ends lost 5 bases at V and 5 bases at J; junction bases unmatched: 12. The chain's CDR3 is CASSQLQGDVHEQYF. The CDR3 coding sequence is TGTGCCAGCAGCCAACTGCAGGGGGATGTCCACGAGCAGTACTTC.